One and the same sample provided the 28 T cell receptor beta chains below, sequenced in a study of blood T cell repertoires in COVID-19. Profiled with immunoSEQ multiplex PCR; TCRdb holds only in-frame clones, not every one. Of just over 90,000 clones in the sample, less than 90% are singletons; the top ten hold over 15%. The sample consisted of peripheral blood. The receptors originated from a woman at least 80 years old with acute or convalescent COVID-19.

This rearrangement joins TRBV29-1 to TRBJ2-7; 10 bases match TRBD1. CDR3 size: 12 residues. V lost 3 bases and J lost 7; bases outside the gene matches: 3. Germline CDR1 SQVTM, CDR2 ANQGSEA. CDR3 sequence: CSVEGQGREQYF. CDR3 nucleotide sequence: TGCAGCGTTGAGGGACAGGGGAGGGAGCAGTACTTC.

The J gene is TRBJ1-2, the V gene TRBV19, with 7 bases lining up with TRBD1. In germline, CDR1 is LNHDA, CDR2 SQIVND (reference sequence). V shed 6 bases and J 3 bases; nucleotides not matched to a gene: 10. CDR3 length: 15 amino acids. The chain's CDR3 is CASRNPRGTDYGYTF. The CDR3 DNA reads as TGTGCCAGTAGAAACCCCAGGGGGACAGACTATGGCTACACCTTC.

This chain connects TRBV7-6 to TRBJ2-1, with D possibly matching TRBD1 (6 bases). This CDR3 is 19 amino acids long. V was trimmed by 5 bases and J by 1 base, leaving 24 bases between them. CDR1 and CDR2 from the germline V gene are SGHVS and FNYEAQ. The CDR3 DNA reads as TGTGCCAGCAGCCAGGGGCCGGTAAACGGACGAAGATCCTACAATGAGCAGTTCTTC. It is translated as CASSQGPVNGRRSYNEQFF.

The chain uses TRBV5-5 and TRBJ2-2; 8 nucleotides match TRBD1. With 0 bases clipped from V and 1 base from J, the junction kept 5 bases outside the gene matches. CDR3 size: 17 residues. CDR1 and CDR2 from the germline V gene are SGHKS and YYEKEE (reference sequence). The CDR3 bases are TGTGCCAGCAGCTTGGGGGGACAGGCGGGGAACACCGGGGAGCTGTTTTTT. Its protein product is CASSLGGQAGNTGELFF.

The chain has TRBV10-3 and TRBJ2-3; TRBD1 agrees at 10 bases. The CDR3 contains 13 residues. Germline V gene lookup returns CDR1 ENHRY and CDR2 SYGVKD. The V gene end was trimmed by 10 bases and the J gene end by 6 bases; junction bases not matched to a gene: 7. The CDR3 coding sequence is TGTGCCAGCGGGGACAGGGGAGGGGATACGCAGTATTTT. Translated, it gives CASGDRGGDTQYF.

The rearrangement joins TRBV19 to TRBJ2-3; maybe TRBD1 (5 bases). V gave up 3 bases and J gave up 2 bases, with 12 bases separating them. The CDR3 is 15 residues long. Germline V CDR1 and CDR2: LNHDA, SQIVND (reference sequence). The CDR3 sequence is CASSMSQGYTDTQYF. The CDR3 bases are TGTGCCAGTAGTATGAGTCAGGGCTACACAGATACGCAGTATTTT.

In the case of this clone: Compared with germline, one end of the junction differs, possibly owing to a read error. The gene calls are TRBV6-1 and TRBJ1-2, with 8 bases fitting TRBD1. This CDR3 has 15 amino acids. CDR1 is MNHNS and CDR2 is SASEGT in the germline V gene. The CDR3 nucleotides are TGTGCCAGCAGTGACGGACAGGGCGATAACTATTGCTACACCTTC. As protein: CASSDGQGDNYCYTF.

The chain employs TRBV7-2 and TRBJ2-2; tentative D call: TRBD2 (5 bases). Germline CDR1 and CDR2: SGHTA and FQGNSA. The germline V and J ends were trimmed by 4 bases and 4 bases, with 19 bases remaining between them. The length of the CDR3 is 17 residues. The CDR3 DNA follows: TGTGCCAGCAGCTCAGAAAGGAGGCCCCGGAGCACCGGGGAGCTGTTTTTT. As protein: CASSSERRPRSTGELFF. Full variable domain (remainder filled in from reference TRBV7-2 and TRBJ2-2): GAGVSQSPSNKVTEKGKDVELRCDPISGHTALYWYRQSLGQGLEFLIYFQGNSAPDKSGLPSDRFSAERTGGSVSTLTIQRTQQEDSAVYLCASSSERRPRSTGELFFGEGSRLTVL.

This sequence joins TRBV7-3 and TRBJ2-3; D call uncertain. Germline loops: CDR1 SGHTA, CDR2 FQGTGA. CDR3 size: 13 residues. V was clipped by 7 bases and J by 0 bases, with 8 bases between them. The CDR3 reads CASTSVSTDTQYF. The CDR3 bases are TGTGCCAGCACCTCCGTGAGCACAGATACGCAGTATTTT.

The chain combines TRBV12-3 or TRBV12-4 with TRBJ2-7; TRBD1 is a possible D gene (6 bases). The CDR3 has 12 amino acids. V shed 1 base and J shed 7 bases, with 8 bases lying between them. The CDR3 DNA reads TGTGCCAGCAGTTTAGAGGGGGTAGAGCAGTACTTC. Translated: CASSLEGVEQYF.

The V gene is TRBV7-3, the J gene TRBJ2-1; a weak D match, TRBD2 (6 bases). Trimming pared 3 bases from V and 1 base from J, leaving 10 bases between. The germline V gene has CDR1 SGHTA and CDR2 FQGTGA. The CDR3 has 15 residues. The CDR3 bases are TGTGCCAGCAGCTTGTTTGGGACTTCCTACAATGAGCAGTTCTTC. Amino acids: CASSLFGTSYNEQFF.

The chain couples TRBV10-3 to TRBJ2-1; TRBD2 matches 9 bases. Germline values: CDR1 ENHRY, CDR2 SYGVKD. The CDR3 totals 17 residues. The V segment lost 0 bases and the J segment 8 bases; nucleotides outside the gene matches: 11. This CDR3 is CAISESPAGTSLHEQFF. The CDR3 DNA sequence: TGTGCCATCAGTGAGTCGCCAGCCGGGACTAGCCTCCATGAGCAGTTCTTC.

The V and J genes are TRBV7-3 and TRBJ2-7, with D unresolved. V lost 5 bases and J 3 bases, leaving 11 bases between the germline ends. This CDR3 is built from 13 residues. Germline lookup yields CDR1 SGHTA and CDR2 FQGTGA. The CDR3 DNA reads TGTGCCAGCAGCCTACGGCCGGGCTACGAGCAGTACTTC. Translation gives CASSLRPGYEQYF.

The V call is TRBV7-9, the J call TRBJ2-3, with D perhaps matching TRBD2 (5 bases). Trimming shortened V by 4 bases and J by 2 bases, and 22 bases separated the two germline ends. Germline loops: CDR1 SEHNR, CDR2 FQNEAQ (reference sequence). CDR3 length: 18 residues. The DNA for the CDR3 is TGTGCCAGCAGCTCCTCTAAGTTTGCGGACTTGCACACAGATACGCAGTATTTT. Protein: CASSSSKFADLHTDTQYF.

The V gene is TRBV5-1, the J gene TRBJ2-7; 11 bases map to TRBD2. The CDR3 totals 18 residues. The V and J ends lost 4 bases and 0 bases, in that order; junction bases with no gene match: 12. Germline V CDR1 and CDR2: SGHRS, YFSETQ. In DNA, the CDR3 is TGCGCCAGCAGCCCCCGGGCTAGCGGGGGGCTCAGCTCCTACGAGCAGTACTTC. Protein: CASSPRASGGLSSYEQYF.

The chain links TRBV2 to TRBJ1-1; 9 bases line up with TRBD1. Germline V lookup: CDR1 SNHLY, CDR2 FYNNEI. The CDR3 is 14 residues long. The V and J ends lost 6 bases and 11 bases, in that order; junction bases with no gene match: 13. The chain's CDR3 is CASRLDRGRVYAFF. The CDR3 nucleotides read TGTGCCAGCAGGCTGGACAGGGGAAGGGTGTATGCTTTCTTT.

The V and J genes are TRBV2 and TRBJ1-1; 9 nucleotides agree with TRBD1. CDR3 length: 14 amino acids. The V gene end was trimmed by 5 bases and the J gene end by 7 bases; junction bases not matched to a gene: 8. CDR1 and CDR2 from the germline V gene are SNHLY and FYNNEI. As DNA, the CDR3 is TGTGCCAGCAGTAAACAGACAGGGGGGAATGAAGCTTTCTTT. Translating gives CASSKQTGGNEAFF.

The table lists this clone with a few counts. CDR3 bases: TGTGCCAGCAGCCAAGGAGGGCTGGGGGGTATCACCGGGGAGCTGTTTTTT. Translation: CASSQGGLGGITGELFF. This chain connects TRBV4-2 to TRBJ2-2; the D gene is possibly TRBD2 (6 bases). The V gene lost 1 base and the J gene lost 4 bases, with 16 bases spanning the gap. This CDR3 has 17 residues. Germline CDR1 is LGHNA and CDR2 is YNFKEQ.

This sequence joins TRBV5-1 and TRBJ2-1, with TRBD2 matching over 10 bases. This CDR3 comprises 16 residues. The germline V gene has CDR1 SGHRS and CDR2 YFSETQ. Trimming removed 4 bases from V and 8 bases from J; junction bases left unmatched: 12. CDR3 protein: CASSQTAGGPRDEQFF. Here the CDR3 DNA reads TGCGCCAGCAGCCAGACAGCGGGGGGGCCAAGGGATGAGCAGTTCTTC.

This rearrangement joins TRBV19 to TRBJ1-2; D remains unclear. The CDR3 is 14 amino acids. Germline V lookup: CDR1 LNHDA, CDR2 SQIVND (reference sequence). Trimming shortened V by 9 bases and J by 3 bases, and 17 bases separated the two germline ends. The CDR3 sequence is CASAPSHLDYGYTF. The CDR3 region has the DNA TGTGCCAGCGCACCTAGCCACTTGGACTATGGCTACACCTTC.

This chain uses TRBV7-9 with TRBJ1-2, with 10 bases lining up with TRBD1. V was pared by 3 bases and J by 2 bases, with 3 bases of the junction left unmatched. The CDR3 covers 15 residues. Germline lookup yields CDR1 SEHNR and CDR2 FQNEAQ (reference sequence). The CDR3 here is CASSLTGGRNYGYTF. The CDR3 DNA is TGTGCCAGCAGCTTGACAGGGGGCAGGAACTATGGCTACACCTTC.

This chain joins TRBV2 and TRBJ1-6; 10 positions match TRBD1. The junction had 8 bases not matched to a gene; V was cut back by 6 bases and J by 9 bases. This CDR3 has 15 residues. Germline CDR1 reads SNHLY; CDR2 reads FYNNEI. The CDR3 loop is CASRRSGQGISPLHF. The DNA for the CDR3 is TGTGCCAGCAGGCGCTCGGGACAGGGGATTTCACCCCTCCACTTT.

V usage is TRBV24-1 and J usage is TRBJ1-3, with D perhaps matching TRBD1 (6 bases). The V gene's germline CDR1 is KGHDR and CDR2 SFDVKD. The V end lost 1 base, the J end lost 3 bases, and 9 bases lay between the germline ends. This CDR3 has 15 residues. The CDR3 loop reads CATSDLRGNGNTIYF. DNA of the CDR3: TGTGCCACCAGTGATTTAAGGGGGAATGGAAACACCATATATTTT.

The chain recombines TRBV15 with TRBJ2-3, with 7 bases aligning to TRBD2. CDR3 length: 16 amino acids. Germline V gene lookup returns CDR1 LNHNV and CDR2 YYDKDF (reference sequence). V lost 6 bases to trimming and J lost 0 bases; unmatched junction nucleotides: 9. The CDR3 DNA sequence: TGTGCCACCAGACGCGGGACTAAGTCTAGCACAGATACGCAGTATTTT. Protein product: CATRRGTKSSTDTQYF.

This rearrangement joins TRBV9 to TRBJ1-3; 7 nucleotides agree with TRBD1. Germline values: CDR1 SGDLS, CDR2 YYNGEE. This CDR3 is built from 16 residues. V shed 2 bases, J shed 0 bases, and the junction held 5 bases outside the gene matches. As DNA, the CDR3 is TGTGCCAGCAGCGTGAAAGGGGGCGGCTCTGGAAACACCATATATTTT. Translating it yields CASSVKGGGSGNTIYF. Filled out from reference TRBV9 and TRBJ1-3, the complete variable domain reads DSGVTQTPKHLITATGQRVTLRCSPRSGDLSVYWYQQSLDQGLQFLIQYYNGEERAKGNILERFSAQQFPDLHSELNLSSLELGDSALYFCASSVKGGGSGNTIYFGEGSWLTVV.

The chain joins TRBV19 to TRBJ1-5; D unclear. The CDR3 totals 15 residues. Germline loops: CDR1 LNHDA, CDR2 SQIVND (reference sequence). Trimming pared 0 bases from V and 9 bases from J, leaving 15 bases between. Here the CDR3 DNA reads TGTGCCAGTAGTATAGATGGGAGTGGGCAGGCGCCCCAGCATTTT. This gives the protein CASSIDGSGQAPQHF.

This chain connects TRBV30 to TRBJ1-1, with D tentatively TRBD1 (6 bases). The V gene's germline CDR1 is GTSNPN and CDR2 SVGIG (reference sequence). V shed 3 bases and J shed 3 bases, with 8 bases lying between them. The CDR3 is 12 amino acids. The CDR3, as DNA: TGTGCCTGGAGGGACAGAGACACTGAAGCTTTCTTT. Protein product: CAWRDRDTEAFF.

This clone was found once. This chain links TRBV7-9 with TRBJ2-3; possible D gene TRBD1, 5 bases. The ends were cut back, 3 bases at V and 3 bases at J, with 13 bases in the middle. This CDR3 has 15 amino acids. Germline V gene lookup returns CDR1 SEHNR and CDR2 FQNEAQ (reference sequence). In nucleotides, the CDR3 is TGTGCCAGCAGCTTCTCCCCCCAGGGAACAGATACGCAGTATTTT. It encodes CASSFSPQGTDTQYF.